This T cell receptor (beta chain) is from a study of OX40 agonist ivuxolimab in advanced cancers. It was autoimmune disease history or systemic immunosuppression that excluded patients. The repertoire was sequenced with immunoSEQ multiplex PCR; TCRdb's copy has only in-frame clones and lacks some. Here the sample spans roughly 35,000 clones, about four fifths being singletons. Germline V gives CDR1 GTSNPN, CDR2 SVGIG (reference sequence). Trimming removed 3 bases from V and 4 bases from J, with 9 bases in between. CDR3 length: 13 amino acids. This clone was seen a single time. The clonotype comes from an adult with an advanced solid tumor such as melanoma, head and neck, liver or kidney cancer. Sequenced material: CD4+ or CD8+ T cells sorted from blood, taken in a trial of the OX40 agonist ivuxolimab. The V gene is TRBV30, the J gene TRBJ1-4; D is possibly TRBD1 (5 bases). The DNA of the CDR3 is TGTGCCTGGAGGGGGGAATTTAATGAAAAACTGTTTTTT. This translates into CAWRGEFNEKLFF.